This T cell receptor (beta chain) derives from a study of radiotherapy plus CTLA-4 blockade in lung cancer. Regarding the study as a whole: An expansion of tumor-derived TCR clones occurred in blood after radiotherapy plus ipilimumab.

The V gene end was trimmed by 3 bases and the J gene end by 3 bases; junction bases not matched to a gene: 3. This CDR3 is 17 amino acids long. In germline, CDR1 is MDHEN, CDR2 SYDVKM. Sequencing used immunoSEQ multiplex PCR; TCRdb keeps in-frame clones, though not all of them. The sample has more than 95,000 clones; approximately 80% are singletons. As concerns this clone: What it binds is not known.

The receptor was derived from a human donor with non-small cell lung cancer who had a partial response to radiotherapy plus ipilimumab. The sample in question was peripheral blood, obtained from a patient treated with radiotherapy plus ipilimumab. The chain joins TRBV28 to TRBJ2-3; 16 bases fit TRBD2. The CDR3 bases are TGTGCCAGCAGTTTTGGGGGACTAGCGGGAGGGACAGATACGCAGTATTTT. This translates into CASSFGGLAGGTDTQYF.